The entry below describes one TCR beta chain. Data came from immunoSEQ multiplex PCR; TCRdb stores just in-frame clones and leaves some out. The sample includes around 270,000 clones, approximately 90% of them seen just once. V was clipped by 2 bases and J by 6 bases; unmatched bases: 7. Germline V gene data show CDR1 as SGHRS and CDR2 as YFSETQ. The CDR3 spans 15 residues. This entry comes from a study of blood T cell repertoires in COVID-19. Material for sequencing was peripheral blood. The rearrangement joins TRBV5-1 to TRBJ2-3; 9 nucleotides agree with TRBD2. This clonotype originated in a man aged 25-40 years with acute or convalescent COVID-19. CDR3 DNA sequence: TGCGCCAGCAGCTTTGGGATAGCGGGAGCGGATACGCAGTATTTT. Its translation: CASSFGIAGADTQYF.